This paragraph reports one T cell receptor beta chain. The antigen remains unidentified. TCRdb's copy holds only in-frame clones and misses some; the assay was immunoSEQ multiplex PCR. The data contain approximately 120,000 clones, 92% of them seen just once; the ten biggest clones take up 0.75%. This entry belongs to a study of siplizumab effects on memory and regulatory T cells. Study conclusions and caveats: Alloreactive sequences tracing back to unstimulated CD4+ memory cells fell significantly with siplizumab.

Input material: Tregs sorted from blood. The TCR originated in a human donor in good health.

This chain's CDR3 is CASGYRGTQYF. CDR3 bases: TGTGCCAGTGGCTACAGGGGCACGCAGTATTTT. The chain carries TRBV19 and TRBJ2-3; 7 positions match TRBD1. The germline V gene has CDR1 LNHDA and CDR2 SQIVND (reference sequence). There are 11 residues in the CDR3. V shed 8 bases and J 9 bases; nucleotides not matched to a gene: 5.